This entry concerns a single TCR beta chain. The V and J ends lost 6 bases and 6 bases respectively, with 18 bases between them. Germline V gene lookup returns CDR1 MNHEY and CDR2 SVGEGT. This CDR3 comprises 15 residues. The entry originates in a study of blood T cell repertoires in COVID-19. About the study: Nucleic acid was either cDNA or gDNA, and it came from T cells, B-cell-depleted T cells, or PBMCs.

Source study methods: Scientists estimated how many nucleated cells there were by amplifying reference gene primers. The protocol was immunoSEQ multiplex PCR, while the TCRdb copy is restricted to in-frame clones and leaves out a portion. The DNA gave D and trimming, while V, J and clone size come from that table. Found here are 200,000 to 300,000 clones, roughly 88% of them singletons; the top ten hold about 0.7%. Sequenced: peripheral blood. The clonotype comes from a human donor in a cohort sampled during active COVID-19. The chain uses TRBV6-2 or TRBV6-3 and TRBJ1-5; D may be TRBD1 (5 bases). CDR3 region: CASSDRGDASQPQHF. The CDR3 nucleotides read TGTGCCAGCAGCGATCGGGGGGACGCATCTCAGCCCCAGCATTTT.